The 26 T cell receptor beta chains reported below all come from one sample, sequenced in a study of identical twins (dated by TCRdb to 2016 to 2017). The receptor library was made with 5' RACE. Sequencing used an Illumina HiSeq 2000. TCRdb ran its own pipeline on the public reads, namely fastp trimming at Q25 and MiXCR clone calling, and kept in-frame beta chains. Each CDR3 protein gets just one entry, which takes the most common genes and DNA from the rows behind it. Present in this sample are some 600,000 distinct CDR3 sequences, around 7.5% of which were seen just once. The top ten hold less than 2% of the sample. This sample also appeared in a second study, on yellow fever vaccine responses in identical twins.

Sequenced input: PBMCs. These receptors were taken from a woman between 18 and 30 years old in good health.

This CDR3 is CASSPRFWDKNIQYF. CDR3 bases: TGTGCCAGCAGTCCCCGTTTTTGGGACAAAAACATTCAGTACTTC. The V gene is TRBV12-3 or TRBV12-4, the J gene TRBJ2-4; D remains unclear. V dropped 5 bases and J dropped 3 bases, with 14 bases sitting between them. The CDR3 loop spans 15 amino acids.

This clonotype has at least ten counts. The chain is built from TRBV7-9 and TRBJ1-2; TRBD1 is a possible D gene (5 bases). Trimming pared 5 bases from V and 0 bases from J, leaving 13 bases between. Germline values: CDR1 SEHNR, CDR2 FQNEAQ (reference sequence). The CDR3 runs to 15 residues. The CDR3 DNA reads TGTGCCAGCAGCACAACCGGGGGTGCTAACTATGGCTACACCTTC. Its translation is CASSTTGGANYGYTF. The variable domain in full, with the rest retrieved from reference TRBV7-9 and TRBJ1-2, is DTGVSQNPRHKITKRGQNVTFRCDPISEHNRLYWYRQTLGQGPEFLTYFQNEAQLEKSRLLSDRFSAERPKGSFSTLEIQRTEQGDSAMYLCASSTTGGANYGYTFGSGTRLTVV.

This clonotype was detected a few times. The chain links TRBV5-5 to TRBJ2-2; D is ambiguous. The germline V gene encodes CDR1 SGHKS and CDR2 YYEKEE (reference sequence). V dropped 1 base and J dropped 5 bases, with 15 bases sitting between them. This CDR3 has 16 residues. The CDR3 reads CASSLRVVSRTGELFF. The DNA of the CDR3 is TGTGCCAGCAGCTTGCGGGTTGTCAGTCGGACCGGGGAGCTGTTTTTT.

The J gene is TRBJ1-1, the V gene TRBV27; tentatively, D is TRBD1 (5 bases). CDR3 size: 13 residues. The V end lost 2 bases, the J end lost 5 bases, and 9 bases lay between the germline ends. CDR1 MNHEY and CDR2 SMNVEV come from the germline V gene (reference sequence). The CDR3 nucleotides read TGTGCCAGCAGTTTAGGGACGATAACTGAAGCTTTCTTT. As protein: CASSLGTITEAFF.

This clonotype was counted between two and nine times. This chain connects TRBV20-1 to TRBJ1-5; D remains ambiguous. This CDR3 comprises 13 residues. The V gene's germline CDR1 is DFQATT and CDR2 SNEGSKA (reference sequence). Trimming took off 1 base at V and 4 bases at J, with 8 bases between the two ends. The CDR3 region has the DNA TGCAGTGCTAGAGTGTGGGCAAATCAGCCCCAGCATTTT. Protein sequence: CSARVWANQPQHF.

This clonotype was observed at least ten times. The rearrangement joins TRBV14 to TRBJ2-1; no reliable D call. CDR1 is SGHDN and CDR2 is FVKESK in the germline V gene. This CDR3 is 16 amino acids long. V gave up 0 bases and J gave up 8 bases, with 17 bases separating them. The CDR3 sequence is CASSQDMFLAEDEQFF. CDR3 coding DNA: TGTGCCAGCAGCCAAGATATGTTTTTAGCAGAGGATGAGCAGTTCTTC.

This clonotype was counted at least ten times. The chain uses TRBV14 and TRBJ1-2; 7 bases map to TRBD1. The CDR3 is 14 residues long. CDR1 is SGHDN and CDR2 is FVKESK in the germline V gene. V lost 1 base, J lost 4 bases, and 3 bases stayed unmatched. The DNA for the CDR3 is TGTGCCAGCAGCCAAGCCAGGGGGTTCTATGGCTACACCTTC. Its translation: CASSQARGFYGYTF.

This chain uses TRBV3-1 with TRBJ1-2, with D unresolved. CDR3 size: 12 residues. V was trimmed by 1 base and J by 9 bases, leaving 9 bases between them. Germline CDR1 and CDR2: LGHDT and YNNKEL (reference sequence). The CDR3 spells CASSQGRKSYTF. Here the CDR3 DNA reads TGTGCCAGCAGCCAAGGTCGTAAGAGCTACACCTTC.

In this sample, this clonotype turned up many times. The V gene is TRBV5-1, the J gene TRBJ2-7; TRBD1 agrees at 7 bases. Germline CDR1 is SGHRS and CDR2 is YFSETQ. The CDR3 is made up of 15 amino acids. With 1 base clipped from V and 5 bases from J, the junction kept 9 bases outside the gene matches. The CDR3 DNA reads TGCGCCAGCAGCTTGAAGGGGGCGAAATTCCACGAGCAGTACGTC. Protein sequence: CASSLKGAKFHEQYV.

This clonotype was observed at least ten times. This chain connects TRBV7-9 to TRBJ1-2; D is ambiguous. CDR3 length: 14 amino acids. V gave up 2 bases and J gave up 1 base, with 8 bases separating them. Germline CDR1 and CDR2: SEHNR and FQNEAQ (reference sequence). The CDR3 region is CASSLTQDNYGYTF. The CDR3 region has the DNA TGTGCCAGCAGCTTAACTCAGGATAACTATGGCTACACCTTC.

Ten or more counts support this clonotype. The V gene is TRBV7-9, the J gene TRBJ2-7; TRBD1 matches at 7 bases. Looked up from germline, CDR1 is SEHNR and CDR2 is FQNEAQ (reference sequence). After removal of 5 bases from V and 7 bases from J, the junction contained 5 bases not matched to a gene. CDR3 size: 12 residues. This CDR3 is CASSKQGKEQYF. CDR3 bases: TGTGCCAGCAGCAAACAGGGGAAAGAGCAGTACTTC.

This clonotype was seen only a few times. The chain links TRBV5-1 to TRBJ2-1, with 10 bases identical to TRBD2. Germline values: CDR1 SGHRS, CDR2 YFSETQ. This CDR3 has 15 amino acids. V dropped 0 bases and J dropped 8; count of bases not matched to a gene: 5. This chain's CDR3 is CASSLVAGGGDEQFF. The CDR3 region has the DNA TGCGCCAGCAGCTTGGTAGCGGGGGGTGGCGATGAGCAGTTCTTC.

The chain is built from TRBV4-2 and TRBJ1-4; no definite D call. CDR1 is LGHNA, CDR2 YNFKEQ, per germline. This CDR3 is built from 14 residues. V was pared by 2 bases and J by 5 bases, with 9 bases between. The CDR3 DNA sequence: TGTGCCAGCAGCCAACGACCGGGGAATGAAAAACTGTTTTTT. Its translation is CASSQRPGNEKLFF.

This clonotype was seen repeatedly, ten times or more. The rearrangement links TRBV10-3 to TRBJ2-1; TRBD2 matches at 7 bases. The junction had 6 bases not matched to a gene; V was cut back by 2 bases and J by 5 bases. The germline CDR1 and CDR2 sequences are ENHRY and SYGVKD. The CDR3 runs to 15 residues. The DNA of the CDR3 is TGTGCCATCAGTGAGGCCGGGACTAATCACAATGAGCAGTTCTTC. Translation gives CAISEAGTNHNEQFF.

This chain links TRBV7-8 with TRBJ1-4; 7 bases match TRBD1. Looked up from germline, CDR1 is SGHVS and CDR2 is FQNEAQ. Trimming cost V 4 bases and J 6 bases; bases outside gene matches: 8. CDR3 length: 15 amino acids. The CDR3 sequence is CASSSSKGADEKLFF. The DNA of the CDR3 is TGTGCCAGCAGCTCGAGCAAGGGGGCGGATGAAAAACTGTTTTTT.

This chain links TRBV25-1 with TRBJ1-4; tentative D call: TRBD1 (6 bases). Germline V gene data show CDR1 as MGHDK and CDR2 as SYGVNS. This CDR3 comprises 16 residues. Trimming stripped 2 bases from V and 3 bases from J, with 13 bases between. CDR3 residues: CASSEVGGRANEKLFF. Here the CDR3 DNA reads TGTGCCAGCAGTGAAGTCGGGGGGCGAGCTAATGAAAAACTGTTTTTT.

In this sample, this clonotype turned up a few times. This sequence joins TRBV28 and TRBJ1-1, with TRBD1 matching 9 bases. Trimming took 4 bases from V and 7 from J; bases not matched to a gene: 10. Germline assignment: CDR1 MDHEN and CDR2 SYDVKM. This CDR3 region has 15 residues. The CDR3 sequence: CASSSPGTGYNEAFF. CDR3 DNA: TGTGCCAGCAGTTCCCCCGGGACAGGGTATAATGAAGCTTTCTTT.

The chain couples TRBV7-8 to TRBJ2-1; TRBD1 is a possible D gene (5 bases). The V gene's germline CDR1 is SGHVS and CDR2 FQNEAQ. This CDR3 spans 19 amino acids. Trimming shortened V by 2 bases and J by 0 bases, and 20 bases separated the two germline ends. The CDR3 DNA reads TGTGCCAGCAGCTTATCAAGGACACAACCGACCTTCTCCTACAATGAGCAGTTCTTC. Its protein is CASSLSRTQPTFSYNEQFF.

This clonotype was detected only a few times. The junction does not match germline at one end; this may be a read error. The chain employs TRBV15 and TRBJ2-4; D possibly corresponds to TRBD1 (7 bases). The CDR3 covers 13 residues. The germline gives CDR1 LNHNV, CDR2 YYDKDF (reference sequence). This CDR3 reads CATSYIQGGSTNF. The CDR3 bases are TGTGCCACCAGCTACATTCAGGGGGGATCAACGAACTTC.

In its sample, this clonotype was seen many times. This chain connects TRBV11-3 to TRBJ2-1; possible D gene TRBD2, 6 bases. The CDR3 consists of 13 residues. Germline-derived CDR1 and CDR2 are SGHNT and YENEEA. Between the trimmed V and J ends, which lost 5 bases and 13 bases, there was a span of 18 bases. The CDR3 nucleotides read TGTGCCAGCAGCGTCGGTAACCCTAGCGCACAGTTCTTC. Its protein is CASSVGNPSAQFF.

This clonotype has a handful of counts. This chain links TRBV15 with TRBJ2-5; 7 bases agree with TRBD2. The CDR3 spans 14 residues. With V trimmed by 2 bases and J by 7 bases, 7 bases remained unmatched. The germline V gene encodes CDR1 LNHNV and CDR2 YYDKDF (reference sequence). CDR3 bases: TGTGCCACCAGCAGACAAGCGGGGAGGAGGACCCAGTACTTC. Translated, it gives CATSRQAGRRTQYF.

V gene TRBV2 combines with J gene TRBJ1-1, with D hard to call. Germline V lookup: CDR1 SNHLY, CDR2 FYNNEI. CDR3 length: 13 residues. V was trimmed by 11 bases and J by 0 bases, leaving 13 bases between them. In DNA form, the CDR3 reads TGTGCCTATCCAGGCACGGTGAACACTGAAGCTTTCTTT. Residues: CAYPGTVNTEAFF.

The J gene is TRBJ2-1, the V gene TRBV2; D remains ambiguous. The CDR3 spans 15 residues. CDR1 is SNHLY and CDR2 is FYNNEI in the germline V gene. V was shortened by 2 bases and J by 0 bases, with 8 bases between the two germline ends. CDR3 amino acids: CASSEIQISYNEQFF. For the CDR3, the DNA is TGTGCCAGCAGTGAAATTCAAATCTCCTACAATGAGCAGTTCTTC. The whole variable domain, remainder taken from reference TRBV2 and TRBJ2-1, is EPEVTQTPSHQVTQMGQEVILRCVPISNHLYFYWYRQILGQKVEFLVSFYNNEISEKSEIFDDQFSVERPDGSNFTLKIRSTKLEDSAMYFCASSEIQISYNEQFFGPGTRLTVL.

This clonotype appeared once. The genes are TRBV20-1 and TRBJ2-1; 8 bases map to TRBD2. CDR1 and CDR2 from the germline V gene are DFQATT and SNEGSKA (reference sequence). V gave up 3 bases and J gave up 5 bases; unmatched junction bases: 9. This CDR3 has 15 residues. The CDR3 sequence: CSARAELLADNEQFF. Written as DNA, the CDR3 is TGCAGTGCTAGGGCTGAGCTACTAGCGGACAATGAGCAGTTCTTC.

This clonotype has at least ten counts. The rearrangement uses TRBV20-1 and TRBJ2-7; 10 bases align to TRBD1. CDR3 length: 13 amino acids. Losses at the gene ends were 4 bases for V and 7 bases for J; bases not matched to a gene: 7. Per the germline V gene, CDR1 is DFQATT and CDR2 is SNEGSKA (reference sequence). The CDR3 DNA reads TGCAGTGCTAACCGGGACAGGGGATGGGAGCAGTACGTC. Translated, it gives CSANRDRGWEQYV.

This clonotype has just a few counts. Relative to the germline gene, one junction end is altered; a read error may explain this. The chain carries TRBV11-1 and TRBJ2-1, with 11 bases aligning to TRBD2. In germline, CDR1 is SGHAT, CDR2 FQDESV (reference sequence). The CDR3 sequence is 20 residues long. The CDR3 reads CASSLSLAGGLYHSYNEQFF. CDR3 nucleotides: TGTGCCAGTAGCTTATCATTAGCGGGAGGGCTTTATCACTCCTACAATGAGCAGTTCTTC.